This T cell receptor beta chain was sequenced for a study of beta chain features in type 1 diabetes. Study conclusions and caveats: Among all four CD4+ subsets, Type 1 diabetes patients had TCRB CDR3s that were moderately but significantly shorter.

Expressed TCRB transcripts were sequenced because the entire RNA isolate underwent reverse transcription. Measured with immunoSEQ multiplex PCR; TCRdb has only the in-frame clones, and not every one. The table lists 120,000 or so clones, about a sixth of them singletons. Sorting with CD45RO/CCR7/CD25/CD127/CD95/CD27 yielded naive, central memory, regulatory and stem-like memory CD4+ cells. This CDR3 is built from 16 residues. The ends were cut back, 2 bases at V and 2 bases at J, with 13 bases in the middle. Germline lookup yields CDR1 MNHEY and CDR2 SVGAGI. Regarding this clone: Its target is not known.

The chain joins TRBV6-5 to TRBJ2-1; the D gene is possibly TRBD2 (6 bases). What was sequenced was central memory CD4+ T cells from blood. This sequence originates from a man aged 25 to 45 with type 1 diabetes. CDR3 nucleotide sequence: TGTGCCAGCAGTTACGTTGCGGGGACGACCTACAATGAGCAGTTCTTC. As protein: CASSYVAGTTYNEQFF.